This T cell receptor beta chain was observed in a study of neurological immune-mediated disorders (dated by TCRdb to about 2019). Regarding the research as a whole: Using UMI-based sequencing, the study compared peripheral blood TCR-beta repertoires from patients with HTLV-I-associated myelopathy (HAM/TSP), patients with multiple sclerosis, and healthy controls. The 106 TCR-beta libraries covered PBMC samples along with longitudinal samples, technical triplicates, and paired sorted CD4+ and CD8+ T-cell subsets. The cohort included approximately 68 subjects: around 15 with HAM/TSP, approximately 34 with multiple sclerosis, and around 20 healthy controls. Broad study findings and their caveats: TCR clonal expansion was highest in HAM/TSP patients and lowest in MS patients, with MS patients falling below even healthy controls. Expanded clones from different subjects shared no identical CDR3 amino acid sequences, which suggests that TCR-beta repertoires were private in all groups.

cDNA synthesis used template-switch 5'RACE with a primer carrying a 10-nucleotide random unique molecular identifier tagging each TCR transcript. Every sequencing run covered 15-18 subjects and yielded more than 180 million TCR-beta sequences. The RNeasy kit was used for extraction of total RNA. Using the KAPA Real-time Library Amplification kit, TCR-beta VDJ regions were amplified with primers for the TCR constant region and the 5'RACE anchor. A first PCR added sample indexes and Illumina adaptors, and a second PCR then raised library yield. After purification with Ampure beads, the TCR product of roughly 650 bp was size-selected on a 2% E-gel SizeSelection system. Before pooling, library quality was assessed on a Bioanalyzer, concentration was determined with Qubit, and library quantification was performed with the Kapa Library Quantification kit. Libraries were sequenced paired-end 2 x 150 bp on an Illumina HiSeq 2500. To increase sequence diversity, roughly 24-32% phiX was spiked into each library pool. The published analysis was carried out like this. Quality-filtered reads were processed with the UMI-based MiGEC pipeline, which removed over 80% of raw TCR sequences during error correction. IMGT germline references were used for alignment of VDJ genes, and clonotypes were defined by a unique CDR3 amino acid sequence together with V-J genes. VDJtools evaluated clonal expansion, Shannon diversity and CDR3 relatedness (CalcPairwiseDistances, ClusterSamples); CLCbio workbench built phylogenetic trees. Clones with at least 8 unique UMIs were defined as expanded, with this threshold being based on coefficient-of-variation modelling across technical triplicates. TCRdb reprocessing: public reads trimmed at Q25 with fastp, clones called with MiXCR, in-frame beta chains kept. Each record represents a unique CDR3 protein, reported with the most common genes and DNA among its rows. None of the V and J calls come from the authors' own analysis; TCRdb made them. The sample table holds about 59,000 distinct CDR3 sequences, of which roughly 13% were seen once. The ten largest clones add up to about 10% of the sample.

For the unsorted PBMC libraries, 2 million PBMCs were stored in RNAlater at -80 degrees C until RNA extraction and were used to generate the libraries. Peripheral blood was subjected to Ficoll-Hypaque density gradient centrifugation to isolate PBMCs, which were then cryopreserved in liquid nitrogen. In its sample, this clonotype was seen once. No antigen is known for it. One base away lies a much larger clone, so this may be a sequencing read error. The CDR3 does not end in the conserved phenylalanine or tryptophan, so this is likely a read error. Sequences SGHRS (CDR1) and YFSETQ (CDR2) are obtained from the germline V gene. The germline ends are 18 bases apart after V is trimmed by 5 bases and J by 7 bases. Both ends counted, the CDR3 spans 14 residues. The kept DNA is CDR3 alone, 42 bases in frame from the first base.

The sample comprised PBMCs. This TCR derives from a woman aged 55-75 years with HTLV-1-associated myelopathy (HAM/TSP). The rearranged chain carries TRBV5-1 and TRBJ1-2; the D region possibly corresponds to TRBD1 (6 bases align). The DNA reads as follows: TGCGCCAGCAGTCCCGAAGGGGGGCATCTTGGCTACACCGTC. Its protein is CASSPEGGHLGYTV.